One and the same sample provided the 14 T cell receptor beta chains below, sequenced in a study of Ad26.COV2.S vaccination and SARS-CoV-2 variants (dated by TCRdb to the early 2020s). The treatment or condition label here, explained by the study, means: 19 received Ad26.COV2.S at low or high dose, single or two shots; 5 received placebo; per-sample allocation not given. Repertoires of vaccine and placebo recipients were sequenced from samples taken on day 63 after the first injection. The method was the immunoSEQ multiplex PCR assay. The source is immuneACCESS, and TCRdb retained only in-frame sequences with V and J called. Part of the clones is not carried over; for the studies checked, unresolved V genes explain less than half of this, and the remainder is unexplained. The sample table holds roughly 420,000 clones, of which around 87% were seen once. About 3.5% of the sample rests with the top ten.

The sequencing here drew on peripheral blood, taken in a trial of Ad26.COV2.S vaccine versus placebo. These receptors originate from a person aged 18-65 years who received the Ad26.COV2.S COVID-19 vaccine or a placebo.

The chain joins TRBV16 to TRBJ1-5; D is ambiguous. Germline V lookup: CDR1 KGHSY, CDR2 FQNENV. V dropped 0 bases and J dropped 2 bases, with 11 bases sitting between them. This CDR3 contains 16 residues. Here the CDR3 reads CASSQSAWGGNQPQHF. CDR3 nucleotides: TGTGCCAGCAGCCAATCGGCCTGGGGAGGCAATCAGCCCCAGCATTTT.

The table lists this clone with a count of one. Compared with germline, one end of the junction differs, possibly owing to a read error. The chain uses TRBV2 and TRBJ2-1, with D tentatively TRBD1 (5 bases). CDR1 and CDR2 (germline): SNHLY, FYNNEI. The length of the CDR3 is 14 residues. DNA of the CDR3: TGTGCCAGCAGTGAAGCGCTTTGGCAGGGCATTGAGATCTTC. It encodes CASSEALWQGIEIF.

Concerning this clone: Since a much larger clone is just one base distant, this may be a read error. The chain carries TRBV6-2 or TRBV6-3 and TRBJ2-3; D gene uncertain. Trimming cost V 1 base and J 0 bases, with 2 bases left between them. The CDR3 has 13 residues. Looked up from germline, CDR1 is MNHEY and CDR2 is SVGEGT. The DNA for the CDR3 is TGTGCCAGCAGTTACTATAGCACAGATACGCAGTATTTT. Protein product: CASSYYSTDTQYF.

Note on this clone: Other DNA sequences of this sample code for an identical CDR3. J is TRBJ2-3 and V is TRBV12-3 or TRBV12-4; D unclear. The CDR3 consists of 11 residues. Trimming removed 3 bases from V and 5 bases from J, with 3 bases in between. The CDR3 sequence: CASSFRDTQYF. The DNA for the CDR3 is TGTGCCAGCAGTTTCAGAGATACGCAGTATTTT.

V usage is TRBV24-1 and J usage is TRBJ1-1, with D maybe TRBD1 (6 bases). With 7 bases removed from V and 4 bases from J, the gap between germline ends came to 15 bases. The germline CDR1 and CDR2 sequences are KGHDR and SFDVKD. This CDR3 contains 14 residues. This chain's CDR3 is CATRAGEGTTEAFF. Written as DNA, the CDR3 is TGTGCCACCAGGGCAGGGGAAGGGACCACTGAAGCTTTCTTT.

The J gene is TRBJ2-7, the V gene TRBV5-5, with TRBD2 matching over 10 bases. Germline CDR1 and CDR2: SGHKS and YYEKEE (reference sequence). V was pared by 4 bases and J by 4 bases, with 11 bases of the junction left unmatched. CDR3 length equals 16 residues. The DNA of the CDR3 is TGTGCCAGCAGCCCGTACCCACCTAGCGGGGGTTACGAGCAGTACTTC. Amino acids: CASSPYPPSGGYEQYF.

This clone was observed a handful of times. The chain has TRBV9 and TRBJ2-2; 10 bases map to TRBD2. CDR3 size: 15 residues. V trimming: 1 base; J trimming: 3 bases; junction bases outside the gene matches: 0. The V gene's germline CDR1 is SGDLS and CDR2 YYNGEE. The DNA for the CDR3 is TGTGCCAGCAGCGTAAGCGGGGGGGACACCGGGGAGCTGTTTTTT. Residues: CASSVSGGDTGELFF.

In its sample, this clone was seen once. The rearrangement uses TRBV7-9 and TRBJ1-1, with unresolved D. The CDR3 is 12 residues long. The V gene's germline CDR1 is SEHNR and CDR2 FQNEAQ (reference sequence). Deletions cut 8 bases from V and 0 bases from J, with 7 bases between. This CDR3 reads CASGRMNTEAFF. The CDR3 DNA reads TGTGCCAGCGGAAGGATGAACACTGAAGCTTTCTTT.

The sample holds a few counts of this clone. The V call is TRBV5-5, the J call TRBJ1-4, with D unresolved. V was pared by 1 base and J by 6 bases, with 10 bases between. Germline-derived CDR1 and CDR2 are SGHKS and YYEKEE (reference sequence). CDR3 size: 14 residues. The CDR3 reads CASSLLEPDEKLFF. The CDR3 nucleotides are TGTGCCAGCAGCTTGTTGGAACCGGATGAAAAACTGTTTTTT. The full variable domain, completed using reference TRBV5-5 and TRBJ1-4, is DAGVTQSPTHLIKTRGQQVTLRCSPISGHKSVSWYQQVLGQGPQFIFQYYEKEERGRGNFPDRFSARQFPNYSSELNVNALLLGDSALYLCASSLLEPDEKLFFGSGTQLSVL.

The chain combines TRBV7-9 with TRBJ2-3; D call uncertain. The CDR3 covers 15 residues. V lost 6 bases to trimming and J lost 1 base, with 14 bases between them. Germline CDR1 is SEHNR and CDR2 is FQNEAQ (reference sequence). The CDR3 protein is CASSFLTAGTDTQYF. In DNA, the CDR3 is TGTGCCAGCAGTTTTTTAACGGCCGGCACAGATACGCAGTATTTT.

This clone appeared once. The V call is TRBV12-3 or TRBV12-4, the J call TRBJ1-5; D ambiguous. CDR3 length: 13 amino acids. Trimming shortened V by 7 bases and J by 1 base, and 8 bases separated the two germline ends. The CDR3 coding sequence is TGTGCCAGCAAGGCAGACAGCAATCAGCCCCAGCATTTT. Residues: CASKADSNQPQHF.

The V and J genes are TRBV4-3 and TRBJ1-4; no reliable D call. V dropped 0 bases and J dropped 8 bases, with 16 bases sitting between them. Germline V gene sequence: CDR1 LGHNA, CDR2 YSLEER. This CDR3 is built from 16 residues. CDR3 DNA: TGCGCCAGCAGCCAAGATCGAGATCTTCATCGGGAAAAACTGTTTTTT. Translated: CASSQDRDLHREKLFF.

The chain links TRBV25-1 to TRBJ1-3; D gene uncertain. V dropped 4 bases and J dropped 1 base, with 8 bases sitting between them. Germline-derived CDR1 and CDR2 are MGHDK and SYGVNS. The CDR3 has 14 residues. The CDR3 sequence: CASSVSPSGNTIYF. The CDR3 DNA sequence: TGTGCCAGCAGTGTGTCGCCGTCTGGAAACACCATATATTTT.

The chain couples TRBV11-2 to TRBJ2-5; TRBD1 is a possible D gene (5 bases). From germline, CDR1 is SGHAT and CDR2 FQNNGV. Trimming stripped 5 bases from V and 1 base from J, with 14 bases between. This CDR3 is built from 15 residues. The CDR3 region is CASSQVAGPQETQYF. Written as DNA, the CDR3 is TGTGCCAGCAGCCAGGTTGCAGGGCCCCAAGAGACCCAGTACTTC.